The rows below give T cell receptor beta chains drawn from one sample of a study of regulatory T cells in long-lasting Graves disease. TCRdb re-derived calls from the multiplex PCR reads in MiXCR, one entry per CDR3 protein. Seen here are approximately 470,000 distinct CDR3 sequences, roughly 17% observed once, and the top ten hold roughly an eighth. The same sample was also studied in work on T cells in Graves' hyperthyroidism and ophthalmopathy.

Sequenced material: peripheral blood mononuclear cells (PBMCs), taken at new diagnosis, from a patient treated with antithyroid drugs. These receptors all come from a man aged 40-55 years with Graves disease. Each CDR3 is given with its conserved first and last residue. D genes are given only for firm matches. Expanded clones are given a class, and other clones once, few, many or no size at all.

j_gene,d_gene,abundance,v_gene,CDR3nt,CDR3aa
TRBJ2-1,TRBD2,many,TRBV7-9,TGTGCCAGCAGCTTAGAGACTAGCGGGGACAATGAGCAGTTCTTC,CASSLETSGDNEQFF
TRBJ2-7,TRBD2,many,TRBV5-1,TGCGCCAGCAGCTTGGAACTAGCGGGAGCCGAGCAGTACTTC,CASSLELAGAEQYF
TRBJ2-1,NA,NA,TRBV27,TGTGCCAGCAGTTACCGCATCCTCTACGAGCAGTTCTTC,CASSYRILYEQFF
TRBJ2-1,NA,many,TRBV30,TGTGCCTGGAGTTTGGGGTTAGGGGACAATGAGCAGTTCTTC,CAWSLGLGDNEQFF
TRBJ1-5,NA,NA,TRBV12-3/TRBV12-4,TGTGCCAGCAGCCTAGGGGGGGCCGCCCAGCATTTT,CASSLGGAAQHF
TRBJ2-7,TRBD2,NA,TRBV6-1,TGTGCCAGCAGAACGGGACTAGCGGGAGGCTACGAGCAGTACTTC,CASRTGLAGGYEQYF
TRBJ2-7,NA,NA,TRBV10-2,TGCGCCAGCAGTGACCTTGCGTCGGTGGGTTCGCAGTACTTC,CASSDLASVGSQYF
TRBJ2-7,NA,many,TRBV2,TGTGCCAGCAGTGATATAGCCCCCCTCCGTGAGTTTCGGTCTTTCTCCTACGAGCAGTACTTC,CASSDIAPLREFRSFSYEQYF
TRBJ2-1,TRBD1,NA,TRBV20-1,TGCAGTGCCACACGACAGGGAATGAATGAGCAGTTCTTC,CSATRQGMNEQFF
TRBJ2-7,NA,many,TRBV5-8,TGTGCCAGCAGCTTGGCGGCAGGGCTTGCCTACGAGCAGTACTTC,CASSLAAGLAYEQYF
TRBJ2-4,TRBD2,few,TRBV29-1,TGCAGCATTTCACTAGCGGGAATCGCCAAAAACATTCAGTACTTC,CSISLAGIAKNIQYF
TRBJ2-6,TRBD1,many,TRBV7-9,TGTGCCAGCAGCCCTAGACGGGACAGGGGTGCTGGGGCCAACGTCCTGACTTTC,CASSPRRDRGAGANVLTF
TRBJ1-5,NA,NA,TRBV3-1,TGTGCCAGCAGCCAAGGGAGAGTTCGCGAGCCCCAGCATTTT,CASSQGRVREPQHF
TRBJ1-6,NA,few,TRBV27,TGTGCCAGCAGTTTATTTGGGACAAATAATTCACCCCTCCACTTT,CASSLFGTNNSPLHF
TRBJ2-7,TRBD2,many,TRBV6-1,TGTGCCAGCAGTGACCTTAGCGGGAGCCCCTACGAGCAGTACTTC,CASSDLSGSPYEQYF
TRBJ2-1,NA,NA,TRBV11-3,TGTGCCAGCAGCCAACCAATTGGCAGGGGCCTTAGCTCCTACAATGAGCAGTTCTTC,CASSQPIGRGLSSYNEQFF
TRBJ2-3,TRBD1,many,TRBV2,TGTGCCAGCAGGAAACTTGGGACAGGGGGCGGAGGCACAGATACGCAGTATTTT,CASRKLGTGGGGTDTQYF
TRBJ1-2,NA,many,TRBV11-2,TGTGCCAGCAGCCTAGACAGAGACTATGGCTACACCTTC,CASSLDRDYGYTF
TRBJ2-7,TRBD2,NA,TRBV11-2,TGTGCCAGCAGCTTTGACCTTAGCGGGAGGACCTACGAGCAGTACTTC,CASSFDLSGRTYEQYF
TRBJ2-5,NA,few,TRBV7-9,TGTGCCAGCACCTCCTCTCTGGGACGAAAGACCCAGTACTTC,CASTSSLGRKTQYF
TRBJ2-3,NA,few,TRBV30,TGTGCCTGGAGTGTTGTGAAGGGGGGTGACACAGATACGCAGTATTTT,CAWSVVKGGDTDTQYF
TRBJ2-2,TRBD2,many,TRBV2,TGTGCCAGCGGGGGGGGTCTCGGGGAGCTGTTTTTT,CASGGGLGELFF
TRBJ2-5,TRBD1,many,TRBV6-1,TGTGCCAGCCTCAGGACAGGGGAAGAGACCCAGTACTTC,CASLRTGEETQYF
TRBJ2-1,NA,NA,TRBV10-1,TGCGCCCCGCCGGGTCCCAACAATGAGCAGTTCTTC,CAPPGPNNEQFF
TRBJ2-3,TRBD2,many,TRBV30,TGTGCCTGGAGTGGCGGGAGGGCCGTCACAGATACGCAGTATTTT,CAWSGGRAVTDTQYF
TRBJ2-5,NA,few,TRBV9,TGTGCCAGCAGCGTAGGTTGGGGTCCAGAGACCCAGTACTTC,CASSVGWGPETQYF
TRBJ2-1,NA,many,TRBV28,TGTGCCAGCAGTTTTTTCGGGGTCTCCTACAATGAGCAGTTCTTC,CASSFFGVSYNEQFF
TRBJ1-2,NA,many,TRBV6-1,TGTGCCAGCAGTGAAGCGCTTACAGGGAGGGATGGCTACACCTTC,CASSEALTGRDGYTF
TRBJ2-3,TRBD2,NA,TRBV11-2,TGTGCCTGGAGTTGGCTAGCGGGAGCAGATACGCAGTATTTT,CAWSWLAGADTQYF